This passage covers 27 T cell receptor beta chains from one sample sequenced in a study of regulatory T cells in long-lasting Graves disease. The time point is: newly diagnosed GD, antithyroid drugs for less than 3 months. PBMCs provided the RNA from which the TCR library was made. HTBI primers from iRepertoire and Arm-PCR of CDR3 regions yielded the TCR beta libraries. TCRdb redid the calling of the multiplex PCR reads with MiXCR, one entry per CDR3 protein. The sample has about 220,000 distinct CDR3 sequences; approximately 16% are singletons. Sequencing was performed on peripheral blood mononuclear cells (PBMCs), taken at new diagnosis, from a patient treated with antithyroid drugs. These receptors all stem from a female donor with Graves disease.

This clonotype was observed many times. This rearrangement joins TRBV18 to TRBJ2-3; D could derive from TRBD1 or TRBD2 (5 bases each). The V end was cut by 3 bases, the J end by 2 bases, with 6 bases between. This CDR3 spans 13 amino acids. Germline CDR1 is KGHSH and CDR2 is LQKENI. CDR3 sequence (DNA): TGTGCCAGCTCACCGGGACCCACAGATACGCAGTATTTT. Amino acids: CASSPGPTDTQYF. Based on the CDR3 plus reference TRBV18 and TRBJ2-3, the full variable domain is NAGVMQNPRHLVRRRGQEARLRCSPMKGHSHVYWYRQLPEEGLKFMVYLQKENIIDESGMPKERFSAEFPKEGPSILRIQQVVRGDSAAYFCASSPGPTDTQYFGPGTRLTVL.

In this sample, this clonotype turned up many times. The genes are TRBV11-3 and TRBJ2-5, with a possible D match to TRBD2 (7 bases). The CDR3 spans 15 residues. V lost 4 bases and J lost 5, with 17 bases in between. Germline V CDR1 and CDR2: SGHNT, YENEEA. This CDR3 is CASSSGEGEWETQYF. The DNA of the CDR3 is TGTGCCAGCAGCTCAGGGGAGGGAGAGTGGGAGACCCAGTACTTC.

This clonotype occurred many times. The chain couples TRBV11-2 to TRBJ2-1, with D unresolved. Looked up from germline, CDR1 is SGHAT and CDR2 is FQNNGV. This CDR3 spans 15 amino acids. Trimming cost V 3 bases and J 1 base, with 10 bases left between them. The CDR3 is CASSFGLVSYNEQFF. CDR3 DNA sequence: TGTGCCAGCAGCTTCGGGCTAGTTTCCTACAATGAGCAGTTCTTC.

This clonotype was detected ten times or more. V and J are TRBV27 and TRBJ2-1; 10 nucleotides align to TRBD2. V trimming: 9 bases; J trimming: 6 bases; junction bases outside the gene matches: 8. Germline V lookup: CDR1 MNHEY, CDR2 SMNVEV (reference sequence). The CDR3 extends over 14 amino acids. DNA of the CDR3: TGTGCCAGTAGGACGGGGACTAGCGCCAATGAGCAGTTCTTC. It codes for CASRTGTSANEQFF.

This clonotype was detected many times. The CDR3 region is CASSSRGEQFF. The CDR3 bases are TGTGCCAGCAGTTCCCGGGGAGAGCAGTTCTTC. The chain links TRBV2 to TRBJ2-1, with D perhaps TRBD2 (5 bases). CDR1 and CDR2 (germline): SNHLY, FYNNEI. The V gene lost 5 bases and the J gene lost 10 bases, with 9 bases spanning the gap. The CDR3 totals 11 residues.

Worth noting for this clonotype: One base separates it from a far larger clone, so it is likely a read error. V gene TRBV3-1 combines with J gene TRBJ1-1; 8 bases line up with TRBD1. The CDR3 sequence is 14 residues long. Per the germline V gene, CDR1 is LGHDT and CDR2 is YNNKEL (reference sequence). The trim removed 3 bases at V and 9 bases at J, leaving 9 bases unmatched. The CDR3 DNA reads as TGTGCCAGCAGCCACGACAGGGGCCCACACAAAGCTTTCTTT. This gives the protein CASSHDRGPHKAFF.

This clonotype was picked up many times. J is TRBJ2-5 and V is TRBV7-2, with D perhaps matching TRBD1 (6 bases). Germline V gene sequence: CDR1 SGHTA, CDR2 FQGNSA. Between the trimmed V and J ends, which lost 5 bases and 5 bases, there was a span of 15 bases. The CDR3 totals 14 residues. The CDR3, as DNA: TGTGCCAGCAGCCACCTAGGGGGTGGGGAGACCCAGTACTTC. This codes for CASSHLGGGETQYF.

At least ten counts were recorded for this clonotype. The chain joins TRBV6-1 to TRBJ1-5, with D possibly being TRBD1 (6 bases). Germline CDR1 and CDR2: MNHNS and SASEGT. Trimming left V 5 bases short and J 7 bases short, with 18 bases between. This CDR3 has 15 amino acids. The CDR3 DNA reads TGTGCCAGCAGTACCACTAGGAGGGGGGAACAGCCCCAGCATTTT. It specifies CASSTTRRGEQPQHF.

This clonotype was found once. V gene TRBV7-2 combines with J gene TRBJ2-3, with 7 positions matching TRBD1. The CDR3 is 16 residues long. V was clipped by 3 bases and J by 1 base; unmatched bases: 7. Germline V gene lookup returns CDR1 SGHTA and CDR2 FQGNSA. The CDR3 region has the DNA TGTGCCAGCAGCTTGGAAGACAGGGTGGGCACAGATACGCAGTATTTT. It is translated as CASSLEDRVGTDTQYF. The complete variable domain, with remaining parts taken from reference TRBV7-2 and TRBJ2-3, reads GAGVSQSPSNKVTEKGKDVELRCDPISGHTALYWYRQSLGQGLEFLIYFQGNSAPDKSGLPSDRFSAERTGGSVSTLTIQRTQQEDSAVYLCASSLEDRVGTDTQYFGPGTRLTVL.

This clonotype has ten or more counts. At one end the junction does not follow the germline gene, possibly because of a read error. The chain uses TRBV7-7 and TRBJ2-5, with 11 bases matching TRBD2. Germline-derived CDR1 and CDR2 are SSHAT and FNYEAQ (reference sequence). This CDR3 has 17 amino acids. CDR3 region: CASSLDSLAGGMETQYF. DNA for the CDR3: TGTGCTAGCAGCTTAGATTCTCTAGCGGGAGGAATGGAGACCCAGTACTTC.

This clonotype came up many times. This chain links TRBV7-2 with TRBJ2-7; TRBD2 matches 12 bases. J gave up 7 bases and V 6 bases, and 4 bases lay outside the gene matches. CDR1 SGHTA and CDR2 FQGNSA come from the germline V gene. The CDR3 contains 13 residues. CDR3 loop: CASSVGLAGEQYF. The DNA of the CDR3 is TGTGCCAGCAGTGTCGGACTAGCGGGGGAGCAGTACTTC.

This clonotype was counted many times. The genes are TRBV28 and TRBJ2-7; D is perhaps TRBD2 (6 bases). Germline V gives CDR1 MDHEN, CDR2 SYDVKM. There are 15 residues in the CDR3. V gave up 6 bases and J gave up 2 bases, with 17 bases separating them. Written as DNA, the CDR3 is TGTGCCAGCAGCCCCTCTGGAGGGGTTCCCTACGAGCAGTACTTC. As protein: CASSPSGGVPYEQYF.

This clonotype was counted between two and nine times. This may be a read error, as it is one base from a much larger clone. The CDR3 sequence: CASSPQTDMNTEALF. The CDR3 DNA reads TGTGCCAGCTCACCCCAGACCGATATGAACACTGAAGCTCTCTTT. The V call is TRBV18, the J call TRBJ1-1; D is ambiguous. Germline V CDR1 and CDR2: KGHSH, LQKENI. This CDR3 has 15 residues.

This clonotype was counted between two and nine times. A read error is possible here, since a much larger clone lies one base away. Here the CDR3 omits its conserved ending phenylalanine or tryptophan, so a read error is the likely source. V usage is TRBV10-2 and J usage is TRBJ2-4; 7 bases line up with TRBD2. The germline CDR1 and CDR2 sequences are WSHSY and SAAADI. The V gene end was trimmed by 3 bases and the J gene end by 0 bases; junction bases not matched to a gene: 2. This CDR3 is 15 amino acids long. CDR3 nucleotide sequence: TGCGCCAGCAGTGACGGGGGGTTAGCCAAAAACATTCAGTACTGC. This gives the protein CASSDGGLAKNIQYC.

The sample holds many counts of this clonotype. V gene TRBV20-1 combines with J gene TRBJ1-2; D gene unclear. The V end lost 0 bases, the J end lost 7 bases, and 12 bases lay between the germline ends. CDR3 length: 13 amino acids. Germline lookup yields CDR1 DFQATT and CDR2 SNEGSKA (reference sequence). CDR3 coding DNA: TGCAGTGCTAGAGATCCTACAAACGTTGGCTACACCTTC. It encodes CSARDPTNVGYTF.

This clonotype has at least ten counts. The chain couples TRBV29-1 to TRBJ1-2; D is unclear. This CDR3 spans 13 amino acids. The V gene lost 4 bases and the J gene lost 4 bases, with 13 bases spanning the gap. Germline CDR1 is SQVTM and CDR2 is ANQGSEA. This CDR3 is CSVGEADLYGYTF. The CDR3 DNA is TGCAGCGTTGGGGAGGCAGATCTCTATGGCTACACCTTC.

Turning to this clonotype: A read error may produce the germline difference seen at one junction end. The CDR3 sequence: CASKKLGQGSHEQYF. DNA of the CDR3: TGTGCCAGCAAGAAGCTGGGACAGGGCTCCCACGAGCAGTACTTC. This chain joins TRBV6-2 or TRBV6-3 and TRBJ2-7; 9 positions agree with TRBD1. There are 15 residues in the CDR3. The germline gives CDR1 MNHEY, CDR2 SVGEGT.

As to this clonotype: This may be a read error, as it is one base from a much larger clone. The CDR3 loop is CASGPSSERDEQFF. CDR3 DNA sequence: TGTGCCAGCGGACCTTCGTCTGAGAGGGATGAGCAGTTCTTC. J is TRBJ2-1 and V is TRBV10-3, with D possibly TRBD2 on 5 matching bases. Trimming shortened V by 10 bases and J by 8 bases, and 21 bases separated the two germline ends. Germline CDR1 and CDR2: ENHRY and SYGVKD. The CDR3 sequence is 14 residues long.

There are many counts of this clonotype. This rearrangement joins TRBV27 to TRBJ2-5, with D perhaps given as TRBD1 or TRBD2 (6 bases each). CDR1 is MNHEY, CDR2 SMNVEV, per germline (reference sequence). V was clipped by 5 bases and J by 6 bases, with 10 bases between them. The CDR3 runs to 12 residues. The CDR3 loop reads CASSGGGKTQYF. CDR3 nucleotide sequence: TGTGCCAGCAGTGGAGGGGGGAAGACCCAGTACTTC.

This clonotype appeared many times. The CDR3 sequence: CASSGSGSPTDTQYF. Here the CDR3 DNA reads TGTGCCAGCTCAGGGAGCGGGAGCCCAACAGATACGCAGTATTTT. This chain joins TRBV18 and TRBJ2-3; 8 bases align to TRBD2. CDR1 is KGHSH, CDR2 LQKENI, per germline. Trimming took 5 bases from V and 3 from J; bases not matched to a gene: 7. The CDR3 sequence is 15 residues long.

This clonotype was found many times. This sequence joins TRBV6-9 and TRBJ2-3, with 10 bases identical to TRBD2. The junction had 19 bases not matched to a gene; V was cut back by 3 bases and J by 4 bases. This CDR3 region has 20 residues. The germline CDR1 and CDR2 sequences are MNHGY and SVAAGI. CDR3 sequence: CASSYPTTSGPSTVADTQYF. CDR3 DNA: TGTGCCAGCAGTTACCCTACGACTAGCGGGCCCTCCACGGTGGCAGATACGCAGTATTTT.

The table lists this clonotype with many counts. The junction and the germline gene differ at one end; a read error may be behind it. The V gene is TRBV7-8, the J gene TRBJ2-2; D remains ambiguous. The CDR3 is 14 amino acids. Germline lookup yields CDR1 SGHVS and CDR2 FQNEAQ. CDR3 sequence reads: CASSRLGNTGELFF. CDR3 DNA sequence: TGCGCCAGCAGCCGCCTGGGAAACACCGGGGAGCTGTTTTTT. The full variable domain, completed using reference TRBV7-8 and TRBJ2-2, is GAGVSQSPRYKVAKRGQDVALRCDPISGHVSLFWYQQALGQGPEFLTYFQNEAQLDKSGLPSDRFFAERPEGSVSTLKIQRTQQEDSAVYLCASSRLGNTGELFFGEGSRLTVL.

This clonotype was seen repeatedly, ten times or more. The V gene is TRBV2, the J gene TRBJ1-1; D gene ambiguous. Per germline, CDR1 SNHLY and CDR2 FYNNEI. Trimming left V 8 bases short and J 1 base short, with 11 bases between. The CDR3 totals 13 residues. CDR3 region: CASGSGPNTEAFF. DNA for the CDR3: TGTGCCAGCGGTTCCGGTCCGAACACTGAAGCTTTCTTT.

This clonotype was seen many times. The chain is built from TRBV7-3 and TRBJ2-3; no definite D call. Looked up from germline, CDR1 is SGHTA and CDR2 is FQGTGA. CDR3 length: 15 amino acids. Trimming cost V 5 bases and J 6 bases, with 18 bases left between them. The CDR3 reads CASSPSPLSSDTQYF. The CDR3 DNA sequence: TGTGCCAGCAGCCCGAGCCCTTTAAGCTCCGATACGCAGTATTTT.

This clonotype has a count of ten or more. The rearrangement joins TRBV20-1 to TRBJ1-3; D unclear. V lost 0 bases and J 8 bases, leaving 11 bases between the germline ends. The CDR3 loop spans 13 amino acids. CDR1 DFQATT and CDR2 SNEGSKA come from the germline V gene (reference sequence). CDR3 sequence (DNA): TGCAGTGCTAGAGATCTTCGTGGGGACACCATATATTTT. Its protein product is CSARDLRGDTIYF.

There are many counts of this clonotype. The chain recombines TRBV27 with TRBJ2-4; D not resolved. V was trimmed by 1 base and J by 0 bases, leaving 7 bases between them. The germline gives CDR1 MNHEY, CDR2 SMNVEV (reference sequence). CDR3 length: 15 residues. CDR3 protein: CASSLYPTAKNIQYF. CDR3 bases: TGTGCCAGCAGTTTATACCCAACAGCCAAAAACATTCAGTACTTC.

This clonotype was seen ten or more times. The V gene is TRBV3-1, the J gene TRBJ1-2, with D hard to call. The CDR3 has 13 residues. The ends were cut back, 1 base at V and 4 bases at J, with 7 bases in the middle. The germline CDR1 and CDR2 sequences are LGHDT and YNNKEL (reference sequence). The CDR3 is CASSQGGIYGYTF. CDR3 nucleotides: TGTGCCAGCAGCCAAGGAGGAATCTATGGCTACACCTTC.